Given below is one T cell receptor (beta chain) in context. As yet, its antigen is unknown. These data are taken from a study of shared clonotypes between healthy human individuals. Study-level points and caveats: Shared clonotypes across all four donors exceeded non-shared ones in generation probability. For naive CD4 cells, 5% to 6.5% of clonotypes were shared across a handful of donors.

From germline, CDR1 is LNHNV and CDR2 YYDKDF (reference sequence). The V gene end was trimmed by 5 bases and the J gene end by 3 bases; junction bases not matched to a gene: 5. The CDR3 is 15 residues long. Investigators spread the genomic DNA of each subset evenly over several immunoSEQ plates. The table came from immunoSEQ multiplex PCR; TCRdb's copy has only in-frame clones and leaves some out. The sample lists some 1,600,000 clones, 98% occurring once. The CD4+ fraction was divided into a CD45RA+ naive subset and a CD45RA-negative memory subset. The chain joins TRBV15 to TRBJ1-5; TRBD1 matches 9 bases. The source is a man younger than 45 in good health. The sequenced sample consisted of naive CD4+ T cells sorted from blood. The sample's subset: CD45RA+ positively selected. CDR3 protein: CATSFGTGINQPQHF. The CDR3 DNA is TGTGCCACCAGCTTCGGGACAGGGATCAATCAGCCCCAGCATTTT.